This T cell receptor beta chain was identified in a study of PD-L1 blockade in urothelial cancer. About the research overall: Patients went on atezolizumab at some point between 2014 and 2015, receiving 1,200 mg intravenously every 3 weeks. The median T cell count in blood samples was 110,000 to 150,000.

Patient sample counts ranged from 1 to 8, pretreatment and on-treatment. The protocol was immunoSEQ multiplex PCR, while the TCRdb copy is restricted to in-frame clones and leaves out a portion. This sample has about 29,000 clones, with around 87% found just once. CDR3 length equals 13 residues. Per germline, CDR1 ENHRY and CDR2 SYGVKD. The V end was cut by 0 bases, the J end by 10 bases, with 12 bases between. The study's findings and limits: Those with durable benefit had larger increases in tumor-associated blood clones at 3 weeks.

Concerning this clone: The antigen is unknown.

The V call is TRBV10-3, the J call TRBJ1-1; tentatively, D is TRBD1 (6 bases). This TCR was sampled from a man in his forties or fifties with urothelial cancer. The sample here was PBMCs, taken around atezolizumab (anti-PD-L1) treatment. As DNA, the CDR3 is TGTGCCATCAGTGAGTCCGAGAACAGGGCAGCTTTCTTT. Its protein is CAISESENRAAFF.